The clone carrying this T cell receptor (beta chain) was detected ten times or more. The data are from a study of early T cells in non-severe SARS-CoV-2 infection. The CDR3 runs 15 residues. V lost 6 bases, J lost 9 bases, and 10 bases stayed unmatched. Germline-derived CDR1 and CDR2 are SNHLY and FYNNEI. MiXCR, run by TCRdb on the 5' RACE reads, gives a single entry per CDR3 protein. This table holds about 62,000 distinct CDR3 sequences, roughly a tenth found once. V and J are TRBV2 and TRBJ2-1; TRBD1 matches at 11 bases. This TCR was sampled from an adult who was a healthcare worker with PCR-confirmed SARS-CoV-2 infection or an uninfected control (not recorded which). Specimen: whole blood. This CDR3 is CASRPGQGGHSEQFF. CDR3 coding DNA: TGTGCCAGCAGGCCGGGACAGGGGGGTCATAGTGAGCAGTTCTTC. The full variable domain, rest sourced from reference TRBV2 and TRBJ2-1, is EPEVTQTPSHQVTQMGQEVILRCVPISNHLYFYWYRQILGQKVEFLVSFYNNEISEKSEIFDDQFSVERPDGSNFTLKIRSTKLEDSAMYFCASRPGQGGHSEQFFGPGTRLTVL.